This TCR beta chain was profiled in a study of cytomegalovirus exposure and HLA in healthy donors. Points from the study as a whole: Cytomegalovirus-associated TCR beta chains were listed, numbering around 150. Across donors, most TCRs were seen rarely, yet some public ones were widespread.

Produced via immunoSEQ multiplex PCR; TCRdb's table is partial and in-frame only. Among under 200,000 clones listed, 95% to 96% were seen once. In the case of this clone: Its antigen is not known.

Sequencing was done on a sample of PBMCs. This clonotype was obtained from a woman aged 18-29 years in good health and CMV-seronegative.

The CDR3 DNA reads TGCGCCAGCAGCGGCTCGAACTATGGCTACACCTTC. This sequence encodes CASSGSNYGYTF. The V and J genes are TRBV5-1 and TRBJ1-2; D uncertain. Germline loops: CDR1 SGHRS, CDR2 YFSETQ. The CDR3 has 12 residues. V dropped 4 bases and J dropped 2 bases, with 6 bases sitting between them.